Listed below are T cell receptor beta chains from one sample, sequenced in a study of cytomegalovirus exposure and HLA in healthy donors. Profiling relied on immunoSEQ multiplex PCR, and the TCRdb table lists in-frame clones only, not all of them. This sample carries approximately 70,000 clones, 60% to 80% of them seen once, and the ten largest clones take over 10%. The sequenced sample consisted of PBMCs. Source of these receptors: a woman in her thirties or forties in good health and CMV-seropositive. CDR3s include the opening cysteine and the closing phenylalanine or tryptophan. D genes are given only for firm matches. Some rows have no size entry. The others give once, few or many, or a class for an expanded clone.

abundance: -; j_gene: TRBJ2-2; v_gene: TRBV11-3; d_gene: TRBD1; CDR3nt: TGTGCCAGCAGTTACGGGACAGCGAACACCGGGGAGCTGTTTTTT; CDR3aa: CASSYGTANTGELFF
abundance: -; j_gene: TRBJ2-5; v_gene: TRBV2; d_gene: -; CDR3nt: TGTGCCAGCAGTACGAGACAGAAAGAGACCCAGTACTTC; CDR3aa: CASSTRQKETQYF
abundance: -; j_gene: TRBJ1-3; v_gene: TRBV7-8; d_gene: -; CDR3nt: TGTGCCAGCAGCTTAGAACGGGGTGGCACCATATATTTT; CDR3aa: CASSLERGGTIYF
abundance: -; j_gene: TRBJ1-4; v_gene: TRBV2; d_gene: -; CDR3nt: TGTGCCTCCAGGAGGGGTGAAAATGAAAAACTGTTTTTT; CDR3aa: CASRRGENEKLFF
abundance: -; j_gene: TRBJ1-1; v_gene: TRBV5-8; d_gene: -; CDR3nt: TGTGCCAGCAGCTTCCAGGGGAACACTGAAGCTTTCTTT; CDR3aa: CASSFQGNTEAFF
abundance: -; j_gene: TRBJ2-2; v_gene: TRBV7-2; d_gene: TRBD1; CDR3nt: TGTGCCAGCAGCTTAGTGGGCCCGGGACAGGGGATTGCCGGGGAGCTGTTTTTT; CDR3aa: CASSLVGPGQGIAGELFF
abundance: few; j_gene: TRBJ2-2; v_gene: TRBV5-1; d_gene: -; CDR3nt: TGCGCCAGCAGCCCCAGTATATTTGGGAACACCGGGGAGCTGTTTTTT; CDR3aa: CASSPSIFGNTGELFF
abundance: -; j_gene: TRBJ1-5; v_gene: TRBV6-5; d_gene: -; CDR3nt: TGTGCCAGCAGTTACTCTGGAGATCAGCCCCAGCATTTT; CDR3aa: CASSYSGDQPQHF
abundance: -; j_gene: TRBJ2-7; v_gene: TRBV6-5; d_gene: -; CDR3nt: TGTGCCAGCAGTTACTCGTCTAGCAGAACCTACGAGCAGTACTTC; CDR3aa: CASSYSSSRTYEQYF
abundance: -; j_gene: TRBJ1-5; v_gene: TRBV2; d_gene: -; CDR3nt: TGTGCCAGCAAGAGGGGGGGAGGAGGTCAGCCCCAGCATTTT; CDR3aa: CASKRGGGGQPQHF
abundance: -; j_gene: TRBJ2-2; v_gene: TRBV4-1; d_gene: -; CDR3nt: TGCGCCAGCAGCCAAGCGGTTCTTGACACCGGGGAGCTGTTTTTT; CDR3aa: CASSQAVLDTGELFF
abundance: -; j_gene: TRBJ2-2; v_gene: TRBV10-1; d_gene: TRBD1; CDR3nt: TGCGCCAGCAGTGAGTCCCAGGACAGGCAAGACACCGGGGAGCTGTTTTTT; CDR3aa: CASSESQDRQDTGELFF
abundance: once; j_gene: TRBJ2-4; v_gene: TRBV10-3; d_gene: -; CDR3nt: TGTGCCATCAGTGAGTCCCGAGACAGGAAAGTGGCCAAAAACATTCAGTACTTC; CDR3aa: CAISESRDRKVAKNIQYF
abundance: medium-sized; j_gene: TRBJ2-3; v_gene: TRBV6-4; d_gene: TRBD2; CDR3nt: TGTGCCAGCAGTGTTAGCGGGGGGGGCACAGATACGCAGTATTTT; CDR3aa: CASSVSGGGTDTQYF
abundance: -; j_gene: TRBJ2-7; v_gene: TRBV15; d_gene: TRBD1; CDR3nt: TGTGCCAAGGACAGGGTCGCGTACGAGCAGTACTTC; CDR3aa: CAKDRVAYEQYF
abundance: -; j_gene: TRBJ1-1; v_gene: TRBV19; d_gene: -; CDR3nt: TGTGCCAGAAGTATAGGCAGGGGGAACACTGAAGCTTTCTTT; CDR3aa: CARSIGRGNTEAFF
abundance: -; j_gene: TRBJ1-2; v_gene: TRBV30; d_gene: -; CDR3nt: TGTGCCTGGAGTGCGCGGACAAGGGAAGCTGGCTACACCTTC; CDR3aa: CAWSARTREAGYTF
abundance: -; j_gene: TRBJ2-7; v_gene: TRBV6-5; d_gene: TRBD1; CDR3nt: TGTGCCAGCAGTTACGGGACAGGGAATTCCGAGCAGTACTTC; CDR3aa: CASSYGTGNSEQYF
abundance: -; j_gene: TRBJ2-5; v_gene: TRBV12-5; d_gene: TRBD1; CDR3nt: TGTGCTAGTGTTGATACAGGGGACCACCAAGAGACCCAGTACTTC; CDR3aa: CASVDTGDHQETQYF
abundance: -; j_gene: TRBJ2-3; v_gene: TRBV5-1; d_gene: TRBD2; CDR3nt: TGCGCCAGCAGCCTGGTTCGGGGGGGGAGCACAGATACGCAGTATTTT; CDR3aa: CASSLVRGGSTDTQYF
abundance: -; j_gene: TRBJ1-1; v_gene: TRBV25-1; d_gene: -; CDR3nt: TGTGCCAGCACCAATCTAAGGGGAACTGAAGCTTTCTTT; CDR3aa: CASTNLRGTEAFF
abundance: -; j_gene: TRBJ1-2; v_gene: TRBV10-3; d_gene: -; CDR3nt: TGTGCCATCGCAGCGGGGGAGATTCCCGGCTATGGCTACACCTTC; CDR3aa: CAIAAGEIPGYGYTF
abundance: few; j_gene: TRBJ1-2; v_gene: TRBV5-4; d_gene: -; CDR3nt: TGTGCCAGCAGCTTGCCTGGCCGGAGGGTCTATGGCTACACCTTC; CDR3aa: CASSLPGRRVYGYTF
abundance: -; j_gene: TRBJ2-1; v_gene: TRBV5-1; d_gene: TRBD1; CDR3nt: TGCGCCAGCAGCTCCACCGGGACAGGGGGCTCCTACAATGAGCAGTTCTTC; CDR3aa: CASSSTGTGGSYNEQFF
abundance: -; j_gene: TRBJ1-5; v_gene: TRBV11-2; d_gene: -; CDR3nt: TGTGCCAGCAGCTCCCTGGGGCAGTTCAATCAGCCCCAGCATTTT; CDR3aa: CASSSLGQFNQPQHF
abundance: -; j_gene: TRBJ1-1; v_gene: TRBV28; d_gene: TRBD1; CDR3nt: TGTGCCAGCAGACCTGACAGGGGTAGGGCTTTCTTT; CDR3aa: CASRPDRGRAFF